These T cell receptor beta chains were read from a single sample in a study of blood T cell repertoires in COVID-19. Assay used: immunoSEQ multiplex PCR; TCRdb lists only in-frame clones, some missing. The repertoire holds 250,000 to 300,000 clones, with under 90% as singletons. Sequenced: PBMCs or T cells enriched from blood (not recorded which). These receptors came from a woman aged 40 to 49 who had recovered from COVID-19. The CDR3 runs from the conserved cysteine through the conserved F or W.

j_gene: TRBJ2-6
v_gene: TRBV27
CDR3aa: CASSLHYSGANVLTF

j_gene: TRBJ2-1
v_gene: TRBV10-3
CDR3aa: CAIRMTSGNNEQFF

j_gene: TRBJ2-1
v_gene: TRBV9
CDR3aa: CASSVEAGEIFGEQFF

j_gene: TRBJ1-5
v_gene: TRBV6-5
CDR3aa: CASSRDKHQPQHF

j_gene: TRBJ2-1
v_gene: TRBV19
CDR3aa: CASSTSRNSYNEQFF

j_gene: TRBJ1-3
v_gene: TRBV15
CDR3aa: CATSRPGTASGNTIYF

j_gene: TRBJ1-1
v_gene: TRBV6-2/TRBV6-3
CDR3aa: CASSREIQGAIAFF

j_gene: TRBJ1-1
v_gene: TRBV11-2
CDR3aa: CASRSLNTEAFF

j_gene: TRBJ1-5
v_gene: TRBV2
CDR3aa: CASRADTNQPQHF

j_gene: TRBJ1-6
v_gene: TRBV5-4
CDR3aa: CASSLQGDNSPLHF

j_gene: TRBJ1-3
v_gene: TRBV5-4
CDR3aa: CASSLAGIPSGNTIYF

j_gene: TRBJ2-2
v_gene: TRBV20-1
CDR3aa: CSASPTGTGKTGELFF

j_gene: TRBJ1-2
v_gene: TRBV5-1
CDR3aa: CASSPGLSTGAYGYTF

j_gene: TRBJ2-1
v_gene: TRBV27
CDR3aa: CASSLPLSGSSYNEQFF

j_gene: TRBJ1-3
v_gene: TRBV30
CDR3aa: CAWARGGVGNTIYF

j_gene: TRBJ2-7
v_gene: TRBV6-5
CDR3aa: CASRKGGNNEQYF

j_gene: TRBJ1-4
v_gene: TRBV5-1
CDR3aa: CASSQGQYNEKLFF

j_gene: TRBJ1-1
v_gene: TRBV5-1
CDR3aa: CASSLGHKNTEAFF

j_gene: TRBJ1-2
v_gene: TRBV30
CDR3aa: CAWRGTGGAGGYTF

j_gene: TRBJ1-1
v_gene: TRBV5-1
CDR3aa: CASSLVVAGPYTEAFF

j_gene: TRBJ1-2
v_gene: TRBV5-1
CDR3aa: CASSLIGQGARGYTF

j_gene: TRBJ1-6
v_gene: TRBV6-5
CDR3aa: CASRIQGAYNSPLHF

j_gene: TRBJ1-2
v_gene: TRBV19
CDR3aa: CASSIAKGDSRGNGYTF

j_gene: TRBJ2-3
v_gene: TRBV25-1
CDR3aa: CASSAAPTGVITDTQYF

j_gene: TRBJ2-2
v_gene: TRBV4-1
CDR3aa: CASSPWGTGGTGELFF

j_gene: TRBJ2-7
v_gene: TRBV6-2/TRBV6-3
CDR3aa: CASSYPREFNEQYF

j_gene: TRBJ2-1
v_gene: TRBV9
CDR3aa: CASSVGRQGALFF

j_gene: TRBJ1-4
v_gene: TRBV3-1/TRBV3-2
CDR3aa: CASSPWTGLNEKLFF

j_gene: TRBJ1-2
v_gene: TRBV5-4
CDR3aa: CASSLGQARRGYGYTF

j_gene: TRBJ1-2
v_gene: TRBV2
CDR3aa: CASPGQGLYTF

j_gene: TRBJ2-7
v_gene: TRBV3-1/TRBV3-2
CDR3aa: CASSRGSPSYEQYF

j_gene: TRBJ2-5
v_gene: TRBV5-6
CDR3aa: CASSFLSGRIQETQYF

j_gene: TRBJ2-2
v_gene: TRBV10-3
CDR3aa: CAISTSPLTGGGTGELFF

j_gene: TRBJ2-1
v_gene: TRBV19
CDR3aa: CASSSWTSGSNEQFF

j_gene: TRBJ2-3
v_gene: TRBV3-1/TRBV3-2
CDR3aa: CASSQEQGAGTDTQYF

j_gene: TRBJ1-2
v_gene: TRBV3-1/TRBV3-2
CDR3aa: CASSTRGSSGGYTF

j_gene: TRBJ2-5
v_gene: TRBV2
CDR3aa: CASSGTSGRWETQYF

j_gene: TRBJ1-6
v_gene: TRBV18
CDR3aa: CASSLVDRGGSPLHF

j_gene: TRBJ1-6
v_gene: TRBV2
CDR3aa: CASSDGYSPLHF

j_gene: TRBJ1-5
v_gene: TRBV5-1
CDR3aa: CASSFGGTGQPQHF

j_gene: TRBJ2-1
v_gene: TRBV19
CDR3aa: CASSTGLAGEQFF

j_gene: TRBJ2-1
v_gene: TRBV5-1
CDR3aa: CASSLDPGVSYNEQFF

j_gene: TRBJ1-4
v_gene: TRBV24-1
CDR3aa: CATPGYRTNEKLFF

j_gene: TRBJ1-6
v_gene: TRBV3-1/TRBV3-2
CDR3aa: CASSQGAVGDSPLHF

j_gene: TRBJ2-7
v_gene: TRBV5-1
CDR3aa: CASSFDPSGYEQYF

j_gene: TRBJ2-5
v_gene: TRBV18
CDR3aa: CASSPPGKRGAQETQYF

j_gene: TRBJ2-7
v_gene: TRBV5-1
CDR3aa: CASSLDPWGLAGVSGYEQYF

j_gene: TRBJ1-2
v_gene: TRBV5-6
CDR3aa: CASSSHPTDGYTF

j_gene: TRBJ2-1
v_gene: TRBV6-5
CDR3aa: CASTGTGTYEQFF

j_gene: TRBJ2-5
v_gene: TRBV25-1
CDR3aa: CASRDTEDETQYF

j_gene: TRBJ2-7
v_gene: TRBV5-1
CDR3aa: CASSLGNGGLAGGYSYEQYF

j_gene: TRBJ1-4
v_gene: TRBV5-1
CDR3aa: CASSSIVGAVEKLFF

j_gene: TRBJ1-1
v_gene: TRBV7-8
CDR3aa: CASSLVSGNTEAFF